A selection of T cell receptor beta chains follows, all from one sample in a study of T cell responses to AZD1222 COVID-19 vaccine. Sequenced by immunoSEQ multiplex PCR; TCRdb stores in-frame clones only, minus some. The repertoire holds some 130,000 clones, 85% to 95% seen once, with roughly 7% in the top ten. Sequenced material: peripheral blood, taken 28 days after the second AZD1222 dose. These receptors came from an adult who received the AZD1222 COVID-19 vaccine. CDR3s leave out the opening cysteine and the closing phenylalanine or tryptophan. D genes are given only for firm matches.

len	d_gene	v_gene	j_gene	CDR3aa
13	TRBD2	TRBV5-4	TRBJ2-1	ASSSGLAGSYEQF
12	NA	TRBV3-1/TRBV3-2	TRBJ1-2	ASRTTDLPYGYT
14	TRBD2	TRBV13	TRBJ2-3	ASSLAMRGSTDTQY
12	TRBD1	TRBV18	TRBJ1-6	ASSAGTGDSPLH
15	TRBD1	TRBV15	TRBJ1-5	ATSRALGTAINQPQH
13	TRBD1	TRBV18	TRBJ2-7	ASSIRDRGQGEQY
13	NA	TRBV5-1	TRBJ2-1	ASAASWSAYNEQF
10	NA	TRBV7-6	TRBJ1-3	ASGSSGNTIY
11	NA	TRBV29-1	TRBJ1-1	SVGQTMNTEAF
12	TRBD1	TRBV6-5	TRBJ1-1	ASRKGQDFTEAF
16	TRBD1	TRBV6-1	TRBJ2-7	ASSEYHRIRTGGDEQY
12	NA	TRBV10-3	TRBJ1-3	AIRGDHSGNTIY
10	NA	TRBV7-9	TRBJ1-4	ASSVLEEKLF
12	NA	TRBV29-1	TRBJ1-5	SVVDGNSNQPQH
9	NA	TRBV11-2	TRBJ1-1	ASSLVQRTI
10	NA	TRBV24-1	TRBJ2-5	ATSYREETQY
11	NA	TRBV3-1/TRBV3-2	TRBJ2-3	ASSRGGTDTQY
12	NA	TRBV6-6	TRBJ1-2	ASGSGGTRYGYT
10	NA	TRBV13	TRBJ2-1	ASSLEMNEQF
10	TRBD2	TRBV2	TRBJ2-7	ASGGVFYEQY
11	NA	TRBV28	TRBJ2-7	ASRHPSSYEQY
13	NA	TRBV6-5	TRBJ1-1	ASSFGGQLNTEAF
9	NA	TRBV6-5	TRBJ1-2	ASMGGYGYT
10	TRBD1	TRBV9	TRBJ2-7	ASSEGTGEQY
14	NA	TRBV6-1	TRBJ1-5	ASSAPAGGGDQPQH
13	NA	TRBV19	TRBJ2-2	ASSIMGADTGELF
13	TRBD1	TRBV10-3	TRBJ1-2	AISNPGQIYYGYT
13	NA	TRBV4-1	TRBJ2-5	ASSQETVGGGTQY
14	NA	TRBV28	TRBJ2-2	ASSLKLPLGIGELF
10	NA	TRBV27	TRBJ1-1	ASRRDPRRAF
15	NA	TRBV4-1	TRBJ1-5	ASSPRGGGASNQPQH
9	NA	TRBV6-5	TRBJ1-1	ATQGNTEAF
12	NA	TRBV13	TRBJ1-1	ASSLGQTNTEAF
14	NA	TRBV7-7	TRBJ2-1	ASSLGGPVGYNEQF
13	TRBD2	TRBV27	TRBJ2-5	ASSSLSGGAETQY
12	NA	TRBV6-5	TRBJ1-2	ASSSARTGEGYT
14	TRBD2	TRBV30	TRBJ2-5	AWSPWIAGAQETQY
11	TRBD1	TRBV4-2	TRBJ1-2	ASSPGQGAGYT
13	NA	TRBV7-2	TRBJ1-1	ASSLGRQAPLEAF
15	TRBD1	TRBV5-4	TRBJ1-2	ASSLGGTGAPLGGYT
12	NA	TRBV6-2/TRBV6-3	TRBJ1-2	ASSYTSERVGYT
11	NA	TRBV18	TRBJ2-7	ASSPSRGAEQY
12	NA	TRBV10-3	TRBJ1-2	AISGPGDAKGYT
14	NA	TRBV30	TRBJ1-2	AWNAESGTANYGYT